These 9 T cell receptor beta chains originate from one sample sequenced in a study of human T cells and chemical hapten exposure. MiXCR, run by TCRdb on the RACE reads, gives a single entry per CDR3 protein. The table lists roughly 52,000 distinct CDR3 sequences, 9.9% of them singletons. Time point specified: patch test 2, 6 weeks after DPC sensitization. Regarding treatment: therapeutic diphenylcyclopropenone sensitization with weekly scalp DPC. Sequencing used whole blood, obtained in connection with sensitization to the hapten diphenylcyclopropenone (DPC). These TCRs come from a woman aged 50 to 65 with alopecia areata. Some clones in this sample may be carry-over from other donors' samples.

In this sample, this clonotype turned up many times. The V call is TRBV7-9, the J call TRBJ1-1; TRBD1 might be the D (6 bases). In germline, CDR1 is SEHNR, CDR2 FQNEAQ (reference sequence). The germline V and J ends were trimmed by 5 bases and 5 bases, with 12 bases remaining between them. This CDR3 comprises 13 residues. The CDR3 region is CASSRTGRTEAFF. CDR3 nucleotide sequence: TGTGCCAGCAGCCGCACAGGGAGAACTGAAGCTTTCTTT.

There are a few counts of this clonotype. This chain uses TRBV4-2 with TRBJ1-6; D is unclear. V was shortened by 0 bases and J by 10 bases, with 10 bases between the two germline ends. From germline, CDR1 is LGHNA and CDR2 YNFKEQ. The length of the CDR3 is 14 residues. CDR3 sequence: CASSQDPLISPLHF. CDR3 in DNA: TGTGCCAGCAGCCAAGATCCCTTAATCTCACCCCTCCACTTT.

CDR3 nucleotide sequence: TGTGCCAGCAGCCGAACAGGGGCTGAAAAACTGTTTTTT. Translating it yields CASSRTGAEKLFF. The chain joins TRBV4-2 to TRBJ1-4, with TRBD1 matching over 7 bases. Germline V gives CDR1 LGHNA, CDR2 YNFKEQ. This CDR3 region has 13 residues. J gave up 7 bases and V 4 bases, and 3 bases lay outside the gene matches.

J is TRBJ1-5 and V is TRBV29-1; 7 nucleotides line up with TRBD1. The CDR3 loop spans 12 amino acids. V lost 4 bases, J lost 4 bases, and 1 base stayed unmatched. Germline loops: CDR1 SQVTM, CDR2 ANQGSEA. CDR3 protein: CSVVDRNQPQHF. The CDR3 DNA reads TGCAGCGTTGTGGACAGGAATCAGCCCCAGCATTTT. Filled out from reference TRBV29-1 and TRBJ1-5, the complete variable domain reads SAVISQKPSRDICQRGTSLTIQCQVDSQVTMMFWYRQQPGQSLTLIATANQGSEATYESGFVIDKFPISRPNLTFSTLTVSNMSPEDSSIYLCSVVDRNQPQHFGDGTRLSIL.

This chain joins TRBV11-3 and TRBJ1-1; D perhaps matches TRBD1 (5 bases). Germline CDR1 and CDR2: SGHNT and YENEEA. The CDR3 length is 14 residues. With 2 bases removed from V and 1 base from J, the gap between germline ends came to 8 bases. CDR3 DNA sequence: TGTGCCAGCAGCTTAAGCGGACAGAACACTGAAGCTTTCTTT. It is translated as CASSLSGQNTEAFF.

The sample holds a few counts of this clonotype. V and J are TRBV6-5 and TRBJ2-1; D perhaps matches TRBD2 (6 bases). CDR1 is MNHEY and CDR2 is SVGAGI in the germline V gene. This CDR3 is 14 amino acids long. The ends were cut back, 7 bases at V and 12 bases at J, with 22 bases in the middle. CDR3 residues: CASTSLELGGGQFF. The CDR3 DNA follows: TGTGCCAGCACTTCCTTGGAGTTGGGGGGTGGGCAGTTCTTC.

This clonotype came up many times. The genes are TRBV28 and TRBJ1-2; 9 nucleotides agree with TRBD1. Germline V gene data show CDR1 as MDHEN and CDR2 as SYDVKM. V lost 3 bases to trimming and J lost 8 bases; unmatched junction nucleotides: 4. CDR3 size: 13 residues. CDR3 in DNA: TGTGCCAGCAGTTTCCAGGGACAGGGCGGCTACACCTTC. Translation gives CASSFQGQGGYTF.

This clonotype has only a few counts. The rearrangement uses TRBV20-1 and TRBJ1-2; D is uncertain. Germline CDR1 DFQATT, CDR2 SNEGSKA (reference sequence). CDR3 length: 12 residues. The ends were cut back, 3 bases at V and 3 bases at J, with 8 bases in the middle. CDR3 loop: CSASGRDYGYTF. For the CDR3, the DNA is TGCAGTGCTAGCGGACGGGACTATGGCTACACCTTC.

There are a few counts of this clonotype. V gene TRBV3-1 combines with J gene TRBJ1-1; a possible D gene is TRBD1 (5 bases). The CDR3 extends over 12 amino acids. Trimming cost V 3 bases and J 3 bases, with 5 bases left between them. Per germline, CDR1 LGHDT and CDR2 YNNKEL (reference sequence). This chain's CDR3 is CASSQGDTEAFF. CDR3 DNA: TGTGCCAGCAGCCAGGGGGACACTGAAGCTTTCTTT. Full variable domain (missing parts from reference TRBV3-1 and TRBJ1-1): DTAVSQTPKYLVTQMGNDKSIKCEQNLGHDTMYWYKQDSKKFLKIMFSYNNKELIINETVPNRFSPKSPDKAHLNLHINSLELGDSAVYFCASSQGDTEAFFGQGTRLTVV.